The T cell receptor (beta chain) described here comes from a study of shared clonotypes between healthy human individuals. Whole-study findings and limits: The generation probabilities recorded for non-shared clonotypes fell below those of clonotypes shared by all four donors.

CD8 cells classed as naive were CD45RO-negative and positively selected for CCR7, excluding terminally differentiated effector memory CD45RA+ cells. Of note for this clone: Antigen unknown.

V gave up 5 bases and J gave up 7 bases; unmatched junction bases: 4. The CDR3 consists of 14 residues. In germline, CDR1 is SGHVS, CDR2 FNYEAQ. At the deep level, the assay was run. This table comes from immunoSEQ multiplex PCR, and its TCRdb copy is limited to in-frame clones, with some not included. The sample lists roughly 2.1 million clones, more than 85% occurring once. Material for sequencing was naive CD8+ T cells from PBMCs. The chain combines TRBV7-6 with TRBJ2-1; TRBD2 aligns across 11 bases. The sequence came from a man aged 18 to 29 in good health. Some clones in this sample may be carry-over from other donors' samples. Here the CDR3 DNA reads TGTGCCAGCAGCCCATTAGCGGGAGGGAATGAGCAGTTCTTC. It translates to CASSPLAGGNEQFF.